These 3 T cell receptor beta chains were all obtained from the same sample, sequenced in a study of vaccination and CD4 T cells after COVID-19. These receptors' targets are unknown. Treatment noted: approximately 9-day PBMC culture with coronavirus spike peptide pools or control peptides (ViraFEST assay). At the Johns Hopkins FTIC core, DNA taken from cultured CD4+ T cells was sequenced by way of the Oncomine TCR Beta short-read assay. TCRdb analysed the PCR reads with MiXCR anew, one entry per CDR3 protein. Among about 21,000 distinct CDR3 sequences listed, over 45% were seen once. The specimen was CD4+ T cells from blood, cultured in vitro. The receptors stem from a human donor who had recovered from COVID-19.

The gene calls are TRBV7-2 and TRBJ2-1; TRBD1 aligns across 7 bases. CDR3 size: 15 residues. With V trimmed by 2 bases and J by 4 bases, 5 bases remained unmatched. Germline CDR1 and CDR2: SGHTA and FQGNSA. The DNA of the CDR3 is TGTGCCAGCAGCTTAAGCAGGGGGTATTACAATGAGCAGTTCTTC. It specifies CASSLSRGYYNEQFF.

This clonotype was counted between two and nine times. V is TRBV2 and J is TRBJ2-3; TRBD2 matches 14 bases. Germline V gene sequence: CDR1 SNHLY, CDR2 FYNNEI. V lost 6 bases, J lost 6 bases, and 11 bases stayed unmatched. The CDR3 consists of 17 residues. The chain's CDR3 is CASSRRLAGGPSDTQYF. CDR3 DNA sequence: TGTGCCAGCAGCCGCCGACTAGCGGGAGGGCCCTCGGATACGCAGTATTTT.

This clonotype is a singleton in its sample. This rearrangement joins TRBV19 to TRBJ2-3, with a tentative D call TRBD2 (5 bases). Germline V CDR1 and CDR2: LNHDA, SQIVND (reference sequence). The CDR3 extends over 21 amino acids. The V end was cut by 10 bases, the J end by 0 bases, with 35 bases between. As DNA, the CDR3 is TGTGCCACCGCCACTAGATCTAGTTTAGGGCGGAATCCATATAGCACAGATACGCAGTATTTT. Translation: CATATRSSLGRNPYSTDTQYF.